This is a list of T cell receptor beta chains from one sample in a study of T cell responses to AZD1222 COVID-19 vaccine. Assay: immunoSEQ multiplex PCR; the TCRdb copy retains only in-frame clones and omits some. This repertoire shows 150,000 or so clones, 90% found once; its top ten account for 1.5%. Sequenced material: peripheral blood, taken on day 0 of AZD1222 vaccination. The receptor set was obtained from an adult in good health. Both conserved end residues are part of each CDR3.

TRBJ2-3 | TRBV5-6 | CASSVDPDLTDTQYF
TRBJ1-2 | TRBV7-3 | CASSSGLGGYTF
TRBJ1-6 | TRBV5-1 | CASSRQSPGSYNSPLHF
TRBJ2-7 | TRBV4-3 | CASSQVKGGSYEQYF
TRBJ1-6 | TRBV4-3 | CASSQDQNRVGSPLHF
TRBJ1-1 | TRBV27 | CASGTGTNTEAFF
TRBJ1-1 | TRBV13 | CASSLSWENTEAFF
TRBJ2-3 | TRBV18 | CASSTSPVSDTQYF
TRBJ2-7 | TRBV7-2 | CASSLVLEQYF
TRBJ1-4 | TRBV7-6 | CASSLITPAGGNEKLFF
TRBJ1-2 | TRBV7-2 | CASSPSGYGYTF
TRBJ2-7 | TRBV15 | CATSRDGGQYF
TRBJ2-7 | TRBV12-3/TRBV12-4 | CASSFRVRGEQYF
TRBJ1-4 | TRBV5-1 | CASSPRANEKLFF
TRBJ1-3 | TRBV10-1 | CASRGRRHSGNTIYF
TRBJ1-1 | TRBV3-1/TRBV3-2 | CASSQDLRDGGSEAFF
TRBJ1-5 | TRBV24-1 | CATRAQGAEQPQHF
TRBJ1-6 | TRBV10-1 | CASEREPLHF
TRBJ1-1 | TRBV6-5 | CASSYKGMNTEAFF
TRBJ1-3 | TRBV2 | CASSSQGDSGNTIYF
TRBJ1-2 | TRBV19 | CASSIDLDYGYTF
TRBJ2-5 | TRBV6-6 | CASSYASGTGEETQYF
TRBJ1-5 | TRBV27 | CATKTGGGNQPQHF
TRBJ1-5 | TRBV28 | CASSLGPAPQHF
TRBJ1-5 | TRBV30 | CAWSVQQDQPQHF
TRBJ1-6 | TRBV5-8 | CASSLDRTADSPLHF
TRBJ2-6 | TRBV6-4 | CASSEFMGAGANVLTF
TRBJ1-5 | TRBV18 | CASSPRQQDQPQHF
TRBJ1-2 | TRBV7-3 | CASSLGQGRDGYTF
TRBJ2-7 | TRBV6-5 | CASSYSRTGTTYEQYF
TRBJ2-1 | TRBV3-1/TRBV3-2 | CASSQGGLNEQFF
TRBJ2-7 | TRBV28 | CASSSPGSNTYEQYF
TRBJ2-7 | TRBV6-1 | CASSSIRDWAYEQYF
TRBJ2-3 | TRBV18 | CASHGPWGAQWTDTQYF
TRBJ1-1 | TRBV6-5 | CASSLTGGWTEAFF
TRBJ1-5 | TRBV27 | CASSPTGANQPQHF
TRBJ2-2 | TRBV12-5 | CASGLYVGTANTGELFF
TRBJ2-7 | TRBV7-9 | CASSPGTVHYEQYF
TRBJ2-1 | TRBV7-6 | CASSGYGTSQNEQFF
TRBJ2-7 | TRBV3-1/TRBV3-2 | CASSQGDYEQYF
TRBJ1-1 | TRBV18 | CASSPPGQNTEAFF
TRBJ2-5 | TRBV5-1 | CASSLGDSNQETQYF
TRBJ1-6 | TRBV6-5 | CASSYGDRADSPLHF
TRBJ1-5 | TRBV5-1 | CASSLSPASNQPQHF
TRBJ2-3 | TRBV15 | CATSREGTDTQYF
TRBJ1-6 | TRBV11-2 | CASSLRGSGGAPLHF
TRBJ2-7 | TRBV11-2 | CASSLRPASVPYEQYF
TRBJ2-2 | TRBV5-8 | CASGAAFSAGELFF
TRBJ2-4 | TRBV5-6 | CASSLEAAKIQYF
TRBJ1-1 | TRBV28 | CASSLYGPLNTEAFF
TRBJ2-7 | TRBV27 | CASSLYGGNEQYF
TRBJ1-2 | TRBV5-1 | CASSLRGKDLDGYTF
TRBJ1-1 | TRBV4-1 | CASSQDENRELQAFF
TRBJ1-1 | TRBV18 | CASSPPGKQNTEAFF
TRBJ2-1 | TRBV5-5 | CASTRRDSGYNEQFF
TRBJ1-2 | TRBV3-1/TRBV3-2 | CASSQGQGTGYTF
TRBJ1-1 | TRBV2 | CASSERTGVRGTEAFF
TRBJ1-3 | TRBV7-9 | CASSEGRETGNTIYF
TRBJ1-1 | TRBV18 | CASSPVEAFF
TRBJ2-3 | TRBV7-6 | CASSNGADTQYF